The sequence of this T cell receptor beta chain was determined in a study of T cells after yellow fever vaccination (dated by TCRdb to the late 2010s). General notes on the study: The SMART-Seq v4 Ultra Low Input RNA kit was used to prepare libraries from fractions with low cell numbers. Bulk TCR alpha and beta repertoires were sequenced longitudinally to track T-cell clones before and after primary and booster YFV17D yellow fever vaccination. Two healthy male donors, one aged 18 to 29 and one aged 30 to 40 years, made up the cohort. Blood samples were taken at several timepoints before and after primary and secondary immunization, and bulk PBMC replicates and cell subsets were isolated.

Of note for this clonotype: There is no known antigen for this receptor. No qualities accompany the bases; no much larger clone lies one base away.

TCRdb records Illumina NovaSeq 6000 as the sequencer. TCR cDNA was made using 5'RACE template switching, a step that added a universal primer site and unique molecular identifiers. Priming for cDNA synthesis came from both the TCR alpha and TCR beta constant segments. Two PCR steps were used to amplify libraries, with sample barcodes and sequencing adapters being added in the second step. Sequencing of the libraries was done on either Illumina HiSeq 2500 (2x100 bp) or NovaSeq (2x150 bp). The authors' pipeline ran thus. Reads were demultiplexed and collapsed into UMI consensus sequences with MIGEC, and V(D)J alignment was performed with MiXCR. Vaccine-responding clonotypes were defined with edgeR using replicate PBMC samples, requiring FDR below 0.01 and a log2 fold change above 5 up to day 15. Each bulk clonotype was labeled CD4 or CD8 based on which sequenced repertoire, CD4 or CD8, contained the clonotype at higher abundance. TCRdb ran its own pipeline on the public reads, namely fastp trimming at Q25 and MiXCR clone calling, and kept in-frame beta chains. Identical CDR3 proteins give one entry, which carries the most common genes and DNA. The V and J calls follow TCRdb's processing rather than the paper's. In all, the sample holds roughly 340,000 distinct CDR3 sequences, and roughly 4% of those were seen once. The ten largest clones take up roughly 24% of the sample.

The sample's treatment or condition label, in plain terms: live attenuated yellow fever vaccine strain. At every blood-draw timepoint, two biological replicates of bulk PBMCs were collected. A standard Ficoll-Paque protocol was used to isolate PBMCs from peripheral blood. TriZol was used to extract RNA from bulk PBMCs, from CD4 and CD8 fractions, and from dextramer-positive and dextramer-negative fractions. The CDR3 sequence holds 13 residues, the cysteine and phenylalanine included. Of the read, only the CDR3 DNA is kept; its 39 bases are in frame from base 1. Trimming at the junction amounts to 4 bases on V and 5 bases on J, and the germline ends lie 15 bases apart. The germline V gene encodes CDR1 GTSNPN and CDR2 SVGIG (reference sequence). Summary of the overall study and its limitations: Because abundant contaminating clonotypes from the bulk population could be contained in FACS-sorted repertoires, computational filtering was required. Because the study included only a couple of donors, the extent to which the findings can be generalized is limited. After the booster, most of the clones that had expanded following primary vaccination were detected again (about 95% of CD4 and roughly 90% of CD8), which suggests that memory was broadly maintained. A small fraction of clonotypes appeared in both the CD4 and CD8 compartments, likely as a result of convergent recombination. Compared with the primary T-cell response, the secondary T-cell response was weaker but faster, peaking on day 5 rather than day 15.

The source was PBMCs, collected 5 days after the yellow fever booster vaccination. This receptor was obtained from a man between 18 and 29 years old who received the YFV17D yellow fever vaccine. The chain is made from TRBV30 and TRBJ2-7, with the D call perhaps TRBD1 or TRBD2, each one matching 7 bases. The bases are TGTGCCTGGACCAGGGCAGGGGGGGACGAGCAGTACTTC. It translates to CAWTRAGGDEQYF.